The 27 T cell receptor beta chains in this list originate from one sample, sequenced in a study of T cell repertoires in cytomegalovirus infection. MiXCR, run by TCRdb on the reads, gives a single entry per CDR3 protein. The table shows about 480,000 distinct CDR3 sequences, with 25% to 35% occurring only once. These receptors' antigens are unknown. The sample consisted of cultured PBMCs, taken from culture after CMV antigen stimulation. Receptors were obtained from a human donor in good health (CMV status not recorded). Some clones in this sample may be carry-over from other donors' samples.

The rearrangement joins TRBV19 to TRBJ2-7, with D perhaps TRBD1 (6 bases). The CDR3 runs to 15 residues. The V end was cut by 6 bases, the J end by 2 bases, with 17 bases between. Germline CDR1 is LNHDA and CDR2 is SQIVND (reference sequence). CDR3 protein: CASSPGTSNAYEQYF. For the CDR3, the DNA is TGTGCCAGTAGCCCCGGGACATCTAATGCCTACGAGCAGTACTTC.

On this clonotype itself: One junction end does not reproduce the germline sequence, and a read error may be involved. This chain uses TRBV6-2 or TRBV6-3 with TRBJ2-3; D uncertain. Germline V gives CDR1 MNHEY, CDR2 SVGEGT. This CDR3 has 11 amino acids. The CDR3 region is CASSYSALLNF. The CDR3 nucleotides read TGTGCCAGCAGTTACTCTGCGCTGCTCAATTTT.

The chain uses TRBV7-6 and TRBJ2-3; 12 bases agree with TRBD2. The germline CDR1 and CDR2 sequences are SGHVS and FNYEAQ. V dropped 5 bases and J dropped 3; count of bases not matched to a gene: 12. This CDR3 is 18 amino acids long. The CDR3 DNA sequence: TGTGCCAGCAGCATTCTCCCCCGACTAGCGGGAGCTACAGATACGCAGTATTTT. The encoded protein is CASSILPRLAGATDTQYF.

The chain joins TRBV29-1 to TRBJ2-3, with a weak D call TRBD1 (6 bases). CDR3 length: 14 amino acids. The germline CDR1 and CDR2 sequences are SQVTM and ANQGSEA. The CDR3 coding sequence is TGCAGTGGGGGTCGGGCAGGGGCGGCGGATACGCAGTATTTT. Its protein is CSGGRAGAADTQYF.

A few counts support this clonotype. The chain joins TRBV7-9 to TRBJ2-7, with D maybe TRBD1 (5 bases). The CDR3 consists of 12 residues. CDR1 and CDR2 (germline): SEHNR, FQNEAQ (reference sequence). V was trimmed by 2 bases and J by 5 bases, leaving 7 bases between them. CDR3 bases: TGTGCCAGCAGCTTAAAGGGGAACGAGCAGTACTTC. Protein: CASSLKGNEQYF.

This clonotype was seen only a few times. The chain uses TRBV7-2 and TRBJ1-1; possibly TRBD1 for D (5 bases). V lost 5 bases and J 4 bases, leaving 8 bases between the germline ends. Germline CDR1 SGHTA, CDR2 FQGNSA. CDR3 length: 12 amino acids. The CDR3 protein is CASSERGTEAFF. Written as DNA, the CDR3 is TGTGCCAGCAGCGAAAGGGGCACTGAAGCTTTCTTT.

This clonotype was counted between two and nine times. The chain recombines TRBV4-1 with TRBJ2-3; D not certain. This CDR3 is built from 16 residues. CDR1 and CDR2 (germline): MGHRA, YSYEKL. V shed 1 base and J shed 4 bases, with 15 bases lying between them. Here the CDR3 DNA reads TGCGCCAGCAGCCAAGTAGGCAGGCGCCAGGCAGATACGCAGTATTTT. It encodes CASSQVGRRQADTQYF.

This clonotype came up a few times. V and J are TRBV18 and TRBJ2-3; no reliable D call. V was clipped by 4 bases and J by 2 bases, with 7 bases between them. The CDR3 is made up of 13 amino acids. Germline V gene lookup returns CDR1 KGHSH and CDR2 LQKENI. DNA of the CDR3: TGTGCCAGCTCACTCCGTGACACAGATACGCAGTATTTT. Amino acids: CASSLRDTDTQYF.

The CDR3: CASSLGEPNEQFF. CDR3 coding DNA: TGTGCCAGCAGCTTAGGCGAACCCAATGAGCAGTTCTTC. The chain combines TRBV7-2 with TRBJ2-1; unclear D gene. Trimming shortened V by 1 base and J by 6 bases, and 7 bases separated the two germline ends. This CDR3 region has 13 residues. Germline-derived CDR1 and CDR2 are SGHTA and FQGNSA.

This clonotype was picked up a small number of times. The chain recombines TRBV7-2 with TRBJ2-3; D call uncertain. CDR1 is SGHTA, CDR2 FQGNSA, per germline. This CDR3 spans 12 amino acids. V was trimmed by 5 bases and J by 4 bases, leaving 7 bases between them. This chain's CDR3 is CASSPGSDTQYF. The CDR3 DNA sequence: TGTGCCAGCAGCCCAGGTTCAGATACGCAGTATTTT.

The CDR3 nucleotides are TGTGCCAGCAGCCCCGGGGGGACTAGCGGGGCCGACAATGAGCAGTTCTTC. Amino acid sequence: CASSPGGTSGADNEQFF. V and J are TRBV7-6 and TRBJ2-1, with 13 bases that match TRBD2. CDR3 length: 17 amino acids. V shed 5 bases, J shed 5 bases, and the junction held 9 bases outside the gene matches. Germline V CDR1 and CDR2: SGHVS, FNYEAQ.

This clonotype was counted a few times. This chain links TRBV28 with TRBJ2-7; D is unresolved. V lost 4 bases, J lost 7 bases, and 11 bases lay in between. The CDR3 has 12 amino acids. CDR1 and CDR2 from the germline V gene are MDHEN and SYDVKM. The CDR3 region is CASSSGLWEQYV. DNA for the CDR3: TGTGCCAGCAGTTCGGGCCTGTGGGAGCAGTACGTC.

This chain links TRBV12-5 with TRBJ2-5; D ambiguous. The germline V and J ends were trimmed by 5 bases and 0 bases, with 4 bases remaining between them. This CDR3 is built from 12 residues. In germline, CDR1 is LGHNT, CDR2 FRNRAP. The CDR3 nucleotides are TGTGCTAGTGGTCGTGACCAAGAGACCCAGTACTTC. It yields the protein CASGRDQETQYF.

The genes are TRBV4-3 and TRBJ2-1; D gene unclear. Germline loops: CDR1 LGHNA, CDR2 YSLEER. The CDR3 totals 13 residues. The V end was cut by 2 bases, the J end by 3 bases, with 5 bases between. Here the CDR3 DNA reads TGCGCCAGCAGCCAATACAACTACAATGAGCAGTTCTTC. It codes for CASSQYNYNEQFF.

The chain carries TRBV3-1 and TRBJ2-3; TRBD2 aligns across 8 bases. This CDR3 spans 16 amino acids. Germline CDR1 is LGHDT and CDR2 is YNNKEL (reference sequence). V gave up 1 base and J gave up 4 bases; unmatched junction bases: 7. The CDR3 nucleotides read TGTGCCAGCAGCCAAGCAGGACTAGCCTGGCCAGATACGCAGTATTTT. The encoded protein is CASSQAGLAWPDTQYF.

The V and J genes are TRBV6-5 and TRBJ2-6, with D maybe TRBD2 (6 bases). The CDR3 sequence is 17 residues long. The V and J ends lost 7 bases and 0 bases respectively, with 16 bases between them. CDR1 and CDR2 from the germline V gene are MNHEY and SVGAGI. CDR3: CASTWRAGSSGANVLTF. Here the CDR3 DNA reads TGTGCCAGCACTTGGAGGGCGGGTTCCTCTGGGGCCAACGTCCTGACTTTC.

The J gene is TRBJ2-3, the V gene TRBV11-2; D remains ambiguous. Germline values: CDR1 SGHAT, CDR2 FQNNGV. Trimming took 0 bases from V and 4 from J, leaving 5 bases between them. The length of the CDR3 is 13 residues. The CDR3 nucleotides are TGTGCCAGCAGCTTAGATCGGGCAGATACGCAGTATTTT. Protein sequence: CASSLDRADTQYF.

The CDR3 sequence: CASSLRWQGITKETQYF. CDR3 coding DNA: TGTGCCAGCAGTTTAAGGTGGCAGGGTATCACCAAAGAGACCCAGTACTTC. The chain couples TRBV27 to TRBJ2-5, with D tentatively TRBD1 (5 bases). V shed 2 bases and J shed 3 bases, with 19 bases lying between them. The CDR3 has 17 residues. CDR1 and CDR2 (germline): MNHEY, SMNVEV (reference sequence).

The rearrangement uses TRBV19 and TRBJ2-1, with D unresolved. Trimming took 5 bases from V and 8 from J, leaving 22 bases between them. Germline loops: CDR1 LNHDA, CDR2 SQIVND (reference sequence). This CDR3 is 16 amino acids long. The CDR3 here is CASSSRLGFLVDEQFF. CDR3 DNA sequence: TGTGCCAGTAGTTCTCGGCTGGGGTTTCTGGTTGATGAGCAGTTCTTC.

The rearrangement joins TRBV5-4 to TRBJ2-3, with 8 bases aligning to TRBD1. There are 16 residues in the CDR3. Germline CDR1 reads SGHNT; CDR2 reads YYREEE (reference sequence). V shed 3 bases and J 3 bases; nucleotides not matched to a gene: 9. CDR3 sequence reads: CASSSPGTGITDTQYF. In DNA form, the CDR3 reads TGTGCCAGCAGCTCCCCAGGGACAGGTATAACAGATACGCAGTATTTT.

V gene TRBV28 combines with J gene TRBJ1-1; TRBD1 matches at 7 bases. J lost 6 bases, V lost 2 bases, and 6 bases had no gene match. In germline, CDR1 is MDHEN, CDR2 SYDVKM. There are 14 residues in the CDR3. This chain's CDR3 is CASSLHQTGPEAFF. DNA for the CDR3: TGTGCCAGCAGTTTACATCAGACAGGGCCTGAAGCTTTCTTT.

The V gene is TRBV14, the J gene TRBJ2-3; D perhaps matches TRBD2 (6 bases). CDR1 is SGHDN and CDR2 is FVKESK in the germline V gene. V lost 1 base to trimming and J lost 5 bases, with 16 bases between them. This CDR3 is built from 16 residues. This chain's CDR3 is CASSQARDWRKDTQYF. The CDR3 DNA reads TGTGCCAGCAGCCAAGCCCGGGACTGGAGAAAAGATACGCAGTATTTT.

This clonotype was recorded a few times. The chain uses TRBV11-3 and TRBJ2-1; maybe TRBD1 (5 bases). The CDR3 is 14 residues long. The germline V gene encodes CDR1 SGHNT and CDR2 YENEEA. Trimming left V 0 bases short and J 10 bases short, with 13 bases between. Here the CDR3 DNA reads TGTGCCAGCAGCTTAGATCAGACAGCCCGAGAGCAGTTCTTC. Its protein product is CASSLDQTAREQFF.

This chain connects TRBV28 to TRBJ1-6; D not resolved. Per germline, CDR1 MDHEN and CDR2 SYDVKM. The CDR3 has 12 residues. V gave up 7 bases and J gave up 14 bases, with 15 bases separating them. In nucleotides, the CDR3 is TGTGCCAGCAACGCCGGGAGTCACTCCCTCCACTTT. This encodes CASNAGSHSLHF.

Only a few counts were recorded for this clonotype. This chain connects TRBV6-2 or TRBV6-3 to TRBJ1-1; D remains unclear. Trimming took off 7 bases at V and 3 bases at J, with 12 bases between the two ends. Germline-derived CDR1 and CDR2 are MNHEY and SVGEGT. The CDR3 runs to 13 residues. The CDR3 loop reads CASIPDGYTEAFF. The CDR3 region has the DNA TGTGCCAGCATTCCGGACGGTTACACTGAAGCTTTCTTT.

This clonotype was seen more than once but under ten times. V and J are TRBV28 and TRBJ1-4; the D gene is possibly TRBD1 (6 bases). The CDR3 contains 15 residues. Trimming cost V 1 base and J 3 bases, with 9 bases left between them. CDR1 MDHEN and CDR2 SYDVKM come from the germline V gene. Here the CDR3 reads CASSLLGAANEKLFF. The CDR3 nucleotides are TGTGCCAGCAGTTTATTGGGGGCAGCTAATGAAAAACTGTTTTTT.

This clonotype appeared many times. The chain is built from TRBV7-2 and TRBJ2-1; D may be TRBD1 (6 bases). The CDR3 runs 15 residues. Germline lookup yields CDR1 SGHTA and CDR2 FQGNSA. V lost 4 bases and J 9 bases, leaving 19 bases between the germline ends. DNA for the CDR3: TGTGCCAGCAGCTCCAACAGGGTCGGTTTTGGTGAGCAGTTCTTC. This translates into CASSSNRVGFGEQFF.